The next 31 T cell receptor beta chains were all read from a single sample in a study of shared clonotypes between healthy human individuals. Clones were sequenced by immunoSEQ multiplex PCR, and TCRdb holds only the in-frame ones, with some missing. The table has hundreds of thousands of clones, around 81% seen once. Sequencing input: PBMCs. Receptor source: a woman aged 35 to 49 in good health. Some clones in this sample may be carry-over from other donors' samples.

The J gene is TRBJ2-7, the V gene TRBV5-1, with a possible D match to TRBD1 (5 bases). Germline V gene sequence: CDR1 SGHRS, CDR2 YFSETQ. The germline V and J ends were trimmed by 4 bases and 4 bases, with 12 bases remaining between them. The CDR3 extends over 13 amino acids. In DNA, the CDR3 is TGCGCCAGCAGCCCGGACACCTTATACGAGCAGTACTTC. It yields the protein CASSPDTLYEQYF.

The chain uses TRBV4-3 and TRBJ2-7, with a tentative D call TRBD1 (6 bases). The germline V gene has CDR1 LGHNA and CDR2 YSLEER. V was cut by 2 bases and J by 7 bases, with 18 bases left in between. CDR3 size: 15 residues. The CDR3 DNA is TGCGCCAGCAGCCAACAACAGGGCGGGCTGGTAGAGCAGTACTTC. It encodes CASSQQQGGLVEQYF.

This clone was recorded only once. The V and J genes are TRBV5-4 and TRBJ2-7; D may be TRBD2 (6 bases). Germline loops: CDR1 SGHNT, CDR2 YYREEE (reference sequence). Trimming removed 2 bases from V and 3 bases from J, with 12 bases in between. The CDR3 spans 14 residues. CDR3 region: CASSFGGVVYEQYF. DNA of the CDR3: TGTGCCAGCAGCTTCGGGGGAGTAGTCTACGAGCAGTACTTC.

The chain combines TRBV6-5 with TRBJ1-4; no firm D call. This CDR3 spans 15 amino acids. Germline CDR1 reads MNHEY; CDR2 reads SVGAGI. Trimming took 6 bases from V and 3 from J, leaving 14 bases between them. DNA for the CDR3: TGTGCCAGCAGCCGTGGGGAGTCAGCTAATGAAAAACTGTTTTTT. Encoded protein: CASSRGESANEKLFF.

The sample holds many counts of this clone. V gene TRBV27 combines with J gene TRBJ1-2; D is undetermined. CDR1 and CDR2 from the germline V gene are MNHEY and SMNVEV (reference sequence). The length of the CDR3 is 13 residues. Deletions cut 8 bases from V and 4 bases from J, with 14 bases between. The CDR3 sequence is CASRPRASYGYTF. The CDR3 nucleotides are TGTGCCAGCCGCCCCCGAGCTAGCTATGGCTACACCTTC.

In nucleotides, the CDR3 is TGTGCCAGCAGTGCAGGGGGAACCTACGAGCAGTACTTC. This sequence encodes CASSAGGTYEQYF. V and J are TRBV25-1 and TRBJ2-7, with TRBD1 identical over 7 bases. The V gene end was trimmed by 4 bases and the J gene end by 2 bases; junction bases not matched to a gene: 2. This CDR3 has 13 residues. Germline loops: CDR1 MGHDK, CDR2 SYGVNS.

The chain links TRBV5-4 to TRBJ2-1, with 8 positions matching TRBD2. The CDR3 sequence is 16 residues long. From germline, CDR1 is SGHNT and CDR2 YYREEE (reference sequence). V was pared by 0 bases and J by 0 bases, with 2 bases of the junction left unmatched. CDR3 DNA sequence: TGTGCCAGCAGCTTGGACGGGGGGGGCTCCTACAATGAGCAGTTCTTC. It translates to CASSLDGGGSYNEQFF.

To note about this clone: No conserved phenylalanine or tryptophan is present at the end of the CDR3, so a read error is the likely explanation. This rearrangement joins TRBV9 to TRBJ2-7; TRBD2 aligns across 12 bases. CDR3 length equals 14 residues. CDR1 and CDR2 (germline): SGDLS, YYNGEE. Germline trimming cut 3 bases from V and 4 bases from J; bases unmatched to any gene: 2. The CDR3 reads CASSAGTSGYEQYL. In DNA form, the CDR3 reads TGTGCCAGCAGCGCAGGGACTAGCGGGTACGAGCAGTACCTC.

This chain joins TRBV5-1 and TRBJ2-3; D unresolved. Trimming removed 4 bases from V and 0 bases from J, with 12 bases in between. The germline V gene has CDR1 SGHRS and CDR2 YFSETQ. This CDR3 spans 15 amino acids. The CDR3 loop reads CASSLLGRSTDTQYF. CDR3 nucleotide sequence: TGCGCCAGCAGCCTCCTCGGACGGAGCACAGATACGCAGTATTTT.

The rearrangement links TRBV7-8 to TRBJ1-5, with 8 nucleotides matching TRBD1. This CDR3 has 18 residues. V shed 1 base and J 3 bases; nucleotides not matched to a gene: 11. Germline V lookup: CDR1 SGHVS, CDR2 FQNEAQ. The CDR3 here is CASSLGRFQGQVNQPQHF. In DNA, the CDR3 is TGTGCCAGCAGCTTAGGACGATTCCAGGGACAGGTCAATCAGCCCCAGCATTTT.

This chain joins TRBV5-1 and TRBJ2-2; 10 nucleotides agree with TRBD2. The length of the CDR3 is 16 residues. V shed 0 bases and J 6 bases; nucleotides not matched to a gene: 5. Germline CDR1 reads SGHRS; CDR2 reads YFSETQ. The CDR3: CASSLALGLASGELFF. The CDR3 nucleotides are TGCGCCAGCAGCTTGGCCTTGGGACTAGCGTCCGGGGAGCTGTTTTTT.

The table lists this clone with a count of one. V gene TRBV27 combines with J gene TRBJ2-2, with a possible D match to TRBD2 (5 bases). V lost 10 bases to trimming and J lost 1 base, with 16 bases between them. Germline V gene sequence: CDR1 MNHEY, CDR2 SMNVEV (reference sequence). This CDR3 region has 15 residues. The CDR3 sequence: CATAPLGVNTGELFF. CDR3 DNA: TGTGCCACCGCCCCCTTGGGAGTGAACACCGGGGAGCTGTTTTTT.

This chain's CDR3 is CASSLWTSGNNEQFF. The CDR3 bases are TGTGCCAGCAGCTTATGGACTAGCGGAAACAATGAGCAGTTCTTC. The chain has TRBV7-9 and TRBJ2-1, with 10 nucleotides matching TRBD2. CDR1 is SEHNR, CDR2 FQNEAQ, per germline (reference sequence). J gave up 5 bases and V 2 bases, and 3 bases lay outside the gene matches. The CDR3 totals 15 residues. Combining the CDR3 with reference TRBV7-9 and TRBJ2-1 gives the whole variable domain DTGVSQNPRHKITKRGQNVTFRCDPISEHNRLYWYRQTLGQGPEFLTYFQNEAQLEKSRLLSDRFSAERPKGSFSTLEIQRTEQGDSAMYLCASSLWTSGNNEQFFGPGTRLTVL.

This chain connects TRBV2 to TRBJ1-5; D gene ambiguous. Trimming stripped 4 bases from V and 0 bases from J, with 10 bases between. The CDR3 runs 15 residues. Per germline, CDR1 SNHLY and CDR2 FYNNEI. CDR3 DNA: TGTGCCAGCAGTGTGGGCAGGAATAGCAATCAGCCCCAGCATTTT. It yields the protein CASSVGRNSNQPQHF. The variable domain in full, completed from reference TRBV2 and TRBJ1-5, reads EPEVTQTPSHQVTQMGQEVILRCVPISNHLYFYWYRQILGQKVEFLVSFYNNEISEKSEIFDDQFSVERPDGSNFTLKIRSTKLEDSAMYFCASSVGRNSNQPQHFGDGTRLSIL.

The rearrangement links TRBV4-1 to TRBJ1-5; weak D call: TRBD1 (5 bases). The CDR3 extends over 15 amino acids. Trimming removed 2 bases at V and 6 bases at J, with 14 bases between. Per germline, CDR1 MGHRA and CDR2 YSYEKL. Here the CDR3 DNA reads TGCGCCAGCAGCCAAAACACAGGTTACGGTCAGCCCCAGCATTTT. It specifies CASSQNTGYGQPQHF.

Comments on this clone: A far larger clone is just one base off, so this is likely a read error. CDR3 coding DNA: TGTGCCAGCAGCTCAGCTGTAAACTATGGCTACGCCTTC. It translates to CASSSAVNYGYAF. The chain recombines TRBV11-2 with TRBJ1-2, with D unresolved. This CDR3 comprises 13 residues. Germline assignment: CDR1 SGHAT and CDR2 FQNNGV.

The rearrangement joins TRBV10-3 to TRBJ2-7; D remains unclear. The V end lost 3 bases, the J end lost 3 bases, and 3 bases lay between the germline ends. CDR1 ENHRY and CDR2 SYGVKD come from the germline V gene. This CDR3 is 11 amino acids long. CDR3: CAISEVYEQYF. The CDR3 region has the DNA TGTGCCATCAGTGAAGTCTACGAGCAGTACTTC.

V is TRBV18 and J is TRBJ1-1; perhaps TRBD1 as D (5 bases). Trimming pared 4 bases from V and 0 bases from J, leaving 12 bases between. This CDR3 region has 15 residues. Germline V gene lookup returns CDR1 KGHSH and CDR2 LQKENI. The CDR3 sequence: CASSQGRGVNTEAFF. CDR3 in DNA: TGTGCCAGCTCACAGGGACGTGGAGTGAACACTGAAGCTTTCTTT.

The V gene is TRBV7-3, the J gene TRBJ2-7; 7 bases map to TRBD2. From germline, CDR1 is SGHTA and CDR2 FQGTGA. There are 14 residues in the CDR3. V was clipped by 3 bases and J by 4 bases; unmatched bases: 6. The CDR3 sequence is CASSLSGGEYEQYF. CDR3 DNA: TGTGCCAGCAGCTTGTCTGGGGGGGAATACGAGCAGTACTTC.

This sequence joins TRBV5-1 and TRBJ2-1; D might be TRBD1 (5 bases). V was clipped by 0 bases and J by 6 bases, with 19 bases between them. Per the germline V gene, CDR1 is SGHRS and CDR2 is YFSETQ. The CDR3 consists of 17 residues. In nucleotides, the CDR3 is TGCGCCAGCAGCTTGGAATTGGGGCAGGGCTGGAGCAATGAGCAGTTCTTC. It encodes CASSLELGQGWSNEQFF.

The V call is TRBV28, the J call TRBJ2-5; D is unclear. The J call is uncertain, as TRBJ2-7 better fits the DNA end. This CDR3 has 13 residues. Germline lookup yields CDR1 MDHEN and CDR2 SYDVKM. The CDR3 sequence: CATLSRPRYEQYF. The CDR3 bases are TGTGCCACCCTCTCCCGACCGCGGTACGAGCAGTACTTC.

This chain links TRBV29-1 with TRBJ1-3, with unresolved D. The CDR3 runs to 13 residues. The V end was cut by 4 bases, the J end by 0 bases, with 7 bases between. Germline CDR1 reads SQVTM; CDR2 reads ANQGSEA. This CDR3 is CSVVRDSGNTIYF. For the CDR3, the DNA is TGCAGCGTTGTTCGCGACTCTGGAAACACCATATATTTT.

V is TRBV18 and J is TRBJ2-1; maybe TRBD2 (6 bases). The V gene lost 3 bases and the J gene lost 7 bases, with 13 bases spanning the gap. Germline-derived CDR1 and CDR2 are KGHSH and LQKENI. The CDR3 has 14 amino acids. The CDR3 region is CASSPPGTWNEQFF. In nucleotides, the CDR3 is TGTGCCAGCTCACCGCCCGGGACTTGGAATGAGCAGTTCTTC.

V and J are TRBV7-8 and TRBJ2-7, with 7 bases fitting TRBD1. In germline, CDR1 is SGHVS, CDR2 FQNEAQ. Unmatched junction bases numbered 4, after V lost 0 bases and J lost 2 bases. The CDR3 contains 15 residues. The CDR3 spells CASSLAIGQAYEQYF. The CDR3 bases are TGTGCCAGCAGCTTAGCGATCGGACAGGCCTACGAGCAGTACTTC.

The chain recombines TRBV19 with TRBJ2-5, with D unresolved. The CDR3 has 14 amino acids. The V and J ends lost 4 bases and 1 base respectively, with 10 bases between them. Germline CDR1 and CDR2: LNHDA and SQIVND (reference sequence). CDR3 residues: CASSKFGGQETQYF. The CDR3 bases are TGTGCCAGTAGTAAGTTCGGCGGCCAAGAGACCCAGTACTTC.

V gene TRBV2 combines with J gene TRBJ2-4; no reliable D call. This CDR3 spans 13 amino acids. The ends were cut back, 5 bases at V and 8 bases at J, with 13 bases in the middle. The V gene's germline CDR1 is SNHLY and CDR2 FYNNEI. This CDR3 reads CASSQRFWDIQYF. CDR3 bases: TGTGCCAGCAGTCAGAGGTTTTGGGACATTCAGTACTTC.

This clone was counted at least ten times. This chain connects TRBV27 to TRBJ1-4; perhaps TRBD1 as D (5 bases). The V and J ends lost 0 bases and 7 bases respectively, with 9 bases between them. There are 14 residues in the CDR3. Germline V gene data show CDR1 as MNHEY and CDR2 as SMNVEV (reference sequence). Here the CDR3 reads CASSLSWGGEKLFF. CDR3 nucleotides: TGTGCCAGCAGTTTATCATGGGGCGGTGAAAAACTGTTTTTT.

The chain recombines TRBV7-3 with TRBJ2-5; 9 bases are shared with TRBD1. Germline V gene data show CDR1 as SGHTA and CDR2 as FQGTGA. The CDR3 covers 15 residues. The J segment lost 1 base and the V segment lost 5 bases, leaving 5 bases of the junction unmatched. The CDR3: CASSPDRGRQETQYF. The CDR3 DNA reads TGTGCCAGCAGCCCGGACAGGGGTCGCCAAGAGACCCAGTACTTC.

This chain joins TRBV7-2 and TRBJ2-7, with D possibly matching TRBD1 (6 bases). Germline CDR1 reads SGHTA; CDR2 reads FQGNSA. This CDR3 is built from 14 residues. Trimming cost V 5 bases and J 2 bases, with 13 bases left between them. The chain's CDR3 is CASSPRRTAYEQYF. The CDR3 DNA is TGTGCCAGCAGCCCGCGACGGACAGCCTACGAGCAGTACTTC.

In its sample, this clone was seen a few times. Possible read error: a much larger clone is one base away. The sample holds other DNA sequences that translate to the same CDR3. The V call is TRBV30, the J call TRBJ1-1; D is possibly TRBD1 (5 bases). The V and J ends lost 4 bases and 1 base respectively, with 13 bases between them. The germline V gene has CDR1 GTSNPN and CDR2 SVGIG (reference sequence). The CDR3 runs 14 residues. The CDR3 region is CAWKAGHRNTEAFF. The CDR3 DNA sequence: TGTGCCTGGAAAGCTGGACATCGGAACACTGAAGCTTTCTTT.

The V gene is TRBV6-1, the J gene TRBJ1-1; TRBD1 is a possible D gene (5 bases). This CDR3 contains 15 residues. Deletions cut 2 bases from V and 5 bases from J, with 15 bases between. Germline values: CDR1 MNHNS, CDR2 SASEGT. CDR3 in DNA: TGTGCCAGCAGTGAACTTGAAGGGGCTGGGACTGAAGCTTTCTTT. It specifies CASSELEGAGTEAFF.